In this sample, the clone carrying this T cell receptor beta chain turned up once. TCRdb's table, derived via immunoSEQ multiplex PCR, lists solely in-frame clones and lacks some. The sample includes about 130,000 clones, approximately 92% seen only once; the top ten take 0.58%. These data are taken from a study of control samples from healthy donors and cancer patients. Per the germline V gene, CDR1 is SGHDN and CDR2 is FVKESK. The CDR3 spans 14 residues. The ends were cut back, 1 base at V and 2 bases at J, with 9 bases in the middle. Material for sequencing was PBMCs. The TCR sequence derives from a man older than 75 with head and neck cancer. J is TRBJ2-7 and V is TRBV14; D possibly corresponds to TRBD2 (5 bases). As DNA, the CDR3 is TGTGCCAGCAGCCAAGGGATCGGGACCTACGAGCAGTACTTC. As protein: CASSQGIGTYEQYF.